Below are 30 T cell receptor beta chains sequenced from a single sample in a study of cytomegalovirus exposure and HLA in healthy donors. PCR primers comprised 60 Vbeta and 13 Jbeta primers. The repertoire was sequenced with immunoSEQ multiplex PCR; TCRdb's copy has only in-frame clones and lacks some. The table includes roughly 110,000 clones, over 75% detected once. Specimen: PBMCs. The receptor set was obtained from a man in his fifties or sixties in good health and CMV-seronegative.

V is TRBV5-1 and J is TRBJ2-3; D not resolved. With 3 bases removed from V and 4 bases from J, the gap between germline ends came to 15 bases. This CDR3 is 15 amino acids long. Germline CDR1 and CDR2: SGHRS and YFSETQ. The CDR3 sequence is CASSYEASLADTQYF. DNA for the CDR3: TGCGCCAGCAGCTATGAGGCTTCGTTAGCAGATACGCAGTATTTT.

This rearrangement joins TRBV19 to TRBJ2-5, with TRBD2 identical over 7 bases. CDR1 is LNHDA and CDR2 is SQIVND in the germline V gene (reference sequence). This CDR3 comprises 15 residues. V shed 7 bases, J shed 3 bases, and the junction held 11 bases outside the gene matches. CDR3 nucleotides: TGTGCCAGTACCAATTACCGGGAGGATAAAGAGACCCAGTACTTC. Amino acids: CASTNYREDKETQYF.

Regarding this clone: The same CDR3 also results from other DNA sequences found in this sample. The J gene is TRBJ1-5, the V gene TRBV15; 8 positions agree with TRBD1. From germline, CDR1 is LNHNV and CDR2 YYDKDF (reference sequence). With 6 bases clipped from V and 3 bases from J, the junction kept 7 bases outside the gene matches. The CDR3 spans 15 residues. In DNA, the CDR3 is TGTGCCACCAGTGGTGACAGGGGCCCCAATCAGCCCCAGCATTTT. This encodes CATSGDRGPNQPQHF. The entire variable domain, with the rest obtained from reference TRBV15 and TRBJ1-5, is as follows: DAMVIQNPRYQVTQFGKPVTLSCSQTLNHNVMYWYQQKSSQAPKLLFHYYDKDFNNEADTPDNFQSRRPNTSFCFLDIRSPGLGDTAMYLCATSGDRGPNQPQHFGDGTRLSIL.

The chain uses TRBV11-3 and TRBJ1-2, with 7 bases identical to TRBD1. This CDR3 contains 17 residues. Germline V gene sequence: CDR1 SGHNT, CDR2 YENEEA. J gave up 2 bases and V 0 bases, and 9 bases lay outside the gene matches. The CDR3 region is CASSLDHGQQGNYGYTF. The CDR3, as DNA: TGTGCCAGCAGCTTAGATCACGGGCAACAGGGGAACTATGGCTACACCTTC.

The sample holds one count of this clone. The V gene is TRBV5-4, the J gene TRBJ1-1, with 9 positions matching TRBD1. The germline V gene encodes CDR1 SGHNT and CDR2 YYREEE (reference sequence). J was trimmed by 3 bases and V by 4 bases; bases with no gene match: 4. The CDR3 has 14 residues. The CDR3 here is CASSPQGAYTEAFF. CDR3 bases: TGTGCCAGCAGCCCACAGGGGGCGTACACTGAAGCTTTCTTT.

In DNA, the CDR3 is TGTGCCAGCAGCTCCTTGGGGGGGGGATCGAACACTGAAGCTTTCTTT. Amino acids: CASSSLGGGSNTEAFF. The chain uses TRBV28 and TRBJ1-1; D perhaps matches TRBD1 (5 bases). Germline CDR1 is MDHEN and CDR2 is SYDVKM. The CDR3 is 16 amino acids. The ends were cut back, 6 bases at V and 1 base at J, with 18 bases in the middle.

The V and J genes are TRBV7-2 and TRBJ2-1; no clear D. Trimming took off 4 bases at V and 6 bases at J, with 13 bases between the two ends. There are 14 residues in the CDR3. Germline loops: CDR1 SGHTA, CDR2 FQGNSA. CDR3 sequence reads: CASSYPDQRNEQFF. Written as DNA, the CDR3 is TGTGCCAGCAGCTACCCAGATCAGCGCAATGAGCAGTTCTTC.

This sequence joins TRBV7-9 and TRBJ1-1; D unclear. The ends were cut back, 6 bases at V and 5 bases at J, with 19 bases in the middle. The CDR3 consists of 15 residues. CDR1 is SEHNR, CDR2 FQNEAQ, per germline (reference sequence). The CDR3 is CASSLSSGILTEAFF. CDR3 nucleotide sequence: TGTGCCAGCAGTCTAAGCTCGGGGATTCTGACTGAAGCTTTCTTT.

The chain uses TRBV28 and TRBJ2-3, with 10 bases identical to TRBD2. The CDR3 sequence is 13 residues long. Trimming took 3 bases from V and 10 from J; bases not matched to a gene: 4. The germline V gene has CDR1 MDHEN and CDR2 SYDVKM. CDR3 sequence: CASSFASGGAQYF. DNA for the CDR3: TGTGCCAGCAGTTTCGCCAGCGGGGGGGCGCAGTATTTT.

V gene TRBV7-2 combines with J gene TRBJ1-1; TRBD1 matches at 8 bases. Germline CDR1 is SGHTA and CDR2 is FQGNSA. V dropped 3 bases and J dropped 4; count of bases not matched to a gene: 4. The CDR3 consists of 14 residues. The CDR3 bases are TGTGCCAGCAGCTTTCTACAGGGGGGCACTGAAGCTTTCTTT. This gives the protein CASSFLQGGTEAFF.

Here the CDR3 DNA reads TGTGCCAGCAGCTTGGCCCTCCGCGGGGGGCCGGGGGGAGCTTTCTTT. Its translation is CASSLALRGGPGGAFF. The rearrangement joins TRBV11-2 to TRBJ1-1; possibly TRBD1 for D (6 bases). V lost 3 bases, J lost 10 bases, and 24 bases lay in between. Germline V gene lookup returns CDR1 SGHAT and CDR2 FQNNGV. The length of the CDR3 is 16 residues.

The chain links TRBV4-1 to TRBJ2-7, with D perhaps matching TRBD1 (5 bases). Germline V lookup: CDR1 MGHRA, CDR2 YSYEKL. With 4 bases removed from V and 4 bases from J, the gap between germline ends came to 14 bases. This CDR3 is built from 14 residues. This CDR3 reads CASSPQVGDYEQYV. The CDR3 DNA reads TGCGCCAGCAGCCCCCAAGTAGGGGATTACGAGCAGTACGTC.

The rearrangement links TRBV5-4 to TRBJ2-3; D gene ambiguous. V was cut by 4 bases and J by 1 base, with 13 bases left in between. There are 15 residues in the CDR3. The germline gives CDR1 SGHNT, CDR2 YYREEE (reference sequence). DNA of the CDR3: TGTGCCAGCAGCCAGACTTCCTCTGGCACAGATACGCAGTATTTT. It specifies CASSQTSSGTDTQYF.

The CDR3 reads CASRNRGRRGTEAFF. In DNA, the CDR3 is TGTGCCAGCAGAAACAGGGGGCGTAGAGGTACTGAAGCTTTCTTT. The chain combines TRBV6-5 with TRBJ1-1; 9 positions match TRBD1. CDR1 MNHEY and CDR2 SVGAGI come from the germline V gene. V gave up 6 bases and J gave up 5 bases; unmatched junction bases: 10. The length of the CDR3 is 15 residues.

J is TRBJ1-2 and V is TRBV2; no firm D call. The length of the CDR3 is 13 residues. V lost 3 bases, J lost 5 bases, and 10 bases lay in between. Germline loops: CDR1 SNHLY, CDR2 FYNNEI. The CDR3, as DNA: TGTGCCAGCAGTGACGAGGCGGCTTATGGCTACACCTTC. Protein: CASSDEAAYGYTF.

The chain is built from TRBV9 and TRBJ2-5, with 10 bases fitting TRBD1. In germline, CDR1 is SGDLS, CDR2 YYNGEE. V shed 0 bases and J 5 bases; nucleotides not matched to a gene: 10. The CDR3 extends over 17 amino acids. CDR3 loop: CASSVGTTGGTGETQYF. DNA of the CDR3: TGTGCCAGCAGCGTAGGCACGACAGGGGGCACGGGGGAGACCCAGTACTTC.

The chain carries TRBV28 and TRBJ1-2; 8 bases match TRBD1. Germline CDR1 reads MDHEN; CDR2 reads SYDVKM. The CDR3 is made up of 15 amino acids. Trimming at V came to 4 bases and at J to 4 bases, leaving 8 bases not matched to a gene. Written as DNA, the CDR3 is TGTGCCAGCAGTTGGACAGGGAGGATTGCCTATGGCTACACCTTC. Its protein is CASSWTGRIAYGYTF.

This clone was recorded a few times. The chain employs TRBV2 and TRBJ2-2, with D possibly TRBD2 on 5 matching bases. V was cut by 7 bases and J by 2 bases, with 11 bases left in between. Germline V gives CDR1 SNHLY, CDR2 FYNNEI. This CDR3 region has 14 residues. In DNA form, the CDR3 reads TGTGCCAGCACACCCCGGACTAACACCGGGGAGCTGTTTTTT. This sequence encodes CASTPRTNTGELFF.

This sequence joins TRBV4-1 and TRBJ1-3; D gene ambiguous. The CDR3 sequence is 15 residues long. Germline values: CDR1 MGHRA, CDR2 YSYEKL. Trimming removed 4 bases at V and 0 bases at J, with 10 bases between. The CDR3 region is CASSLRAGSGNTIYF. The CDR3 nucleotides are TGCGCCAGCAGCCTGCGGGCCGGCTCTGGAAACACCATATATTTT.

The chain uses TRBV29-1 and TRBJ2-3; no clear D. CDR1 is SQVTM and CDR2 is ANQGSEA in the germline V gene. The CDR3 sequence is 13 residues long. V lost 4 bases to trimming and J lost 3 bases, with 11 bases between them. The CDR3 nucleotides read TGCAGCGTTGGGAGTTCCGGGACAGATACGCAGTATTTT. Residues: CSVGSSGTDTQYF.

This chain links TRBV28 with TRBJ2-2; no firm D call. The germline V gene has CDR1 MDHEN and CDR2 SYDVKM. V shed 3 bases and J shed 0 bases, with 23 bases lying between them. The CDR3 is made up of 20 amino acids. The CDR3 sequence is CASSFPSTLGILANTGELFF. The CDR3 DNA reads TGTGCCAGCAGTTTCCCATCGACGTTGGGCATTCTCGCGAACACCGGGGAGCTGTTTTTT.

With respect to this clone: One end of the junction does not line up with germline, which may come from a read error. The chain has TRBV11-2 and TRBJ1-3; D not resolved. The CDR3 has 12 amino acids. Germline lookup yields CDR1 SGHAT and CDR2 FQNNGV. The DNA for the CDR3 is TGTGCCAGCAGCTCTTCCGGGAAAATCCCGGGATTT. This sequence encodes CASSSSGKIPGF.

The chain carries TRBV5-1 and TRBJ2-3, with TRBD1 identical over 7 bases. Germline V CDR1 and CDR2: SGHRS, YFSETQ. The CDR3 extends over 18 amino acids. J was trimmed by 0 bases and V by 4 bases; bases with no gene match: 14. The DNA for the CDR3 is TGCGCCAGCAGCGGGTACAAGACAGGGCGCGTTAGCACAGATACGCAGTATTTT. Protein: CASSGYKTGRVSTDTQYF. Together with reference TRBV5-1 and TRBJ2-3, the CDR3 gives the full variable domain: KAGVTQTPRYLIKTRGQQVTLSCSPISGHRSVSWYQQTPGQGLQFLFEYFSETQRNKGNFPGRFSGRQFSNSRSEMNVSTLELGDSALYLCASSGYKTGRVSTDTQYFGPGTRLTVL.

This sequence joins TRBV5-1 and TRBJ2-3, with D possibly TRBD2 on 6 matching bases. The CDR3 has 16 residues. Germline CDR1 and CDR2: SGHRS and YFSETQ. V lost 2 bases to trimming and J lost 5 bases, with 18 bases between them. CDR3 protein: CASSLLGGAIGDTQYF. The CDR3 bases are TGCGCCAGCAGCTTATTGGGCGGGGCCATTGGAGATACGCAGTATTTT.

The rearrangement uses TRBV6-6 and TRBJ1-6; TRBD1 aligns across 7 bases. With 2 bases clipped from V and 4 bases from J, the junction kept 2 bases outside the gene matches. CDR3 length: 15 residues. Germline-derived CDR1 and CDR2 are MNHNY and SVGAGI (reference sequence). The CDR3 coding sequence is TGTGCCAGCAGTTACCGGGACAGTTATAATTCACCCCTCCACTTT. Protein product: CASSYRDSYNSPLHF.

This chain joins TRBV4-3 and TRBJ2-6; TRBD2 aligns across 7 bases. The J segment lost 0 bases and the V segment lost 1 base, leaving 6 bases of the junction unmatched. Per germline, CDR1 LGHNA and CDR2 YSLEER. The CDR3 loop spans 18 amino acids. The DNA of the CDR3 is TGCGCCAGCAGCCAAGGTGGGGAGGGCCCCTCTGGGGCCAACGTCCTGACTTTC. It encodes CASSQGGEGPSGANVLTF.

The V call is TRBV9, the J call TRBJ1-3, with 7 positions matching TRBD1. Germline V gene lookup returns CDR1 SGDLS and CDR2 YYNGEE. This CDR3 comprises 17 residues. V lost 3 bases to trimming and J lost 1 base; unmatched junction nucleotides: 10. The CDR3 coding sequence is TGTGCCAGCAGCGCTAATCATGCGACAGGGTCTGGAAACACCATATATTTT. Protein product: CASSANHATGSGNTIYF.

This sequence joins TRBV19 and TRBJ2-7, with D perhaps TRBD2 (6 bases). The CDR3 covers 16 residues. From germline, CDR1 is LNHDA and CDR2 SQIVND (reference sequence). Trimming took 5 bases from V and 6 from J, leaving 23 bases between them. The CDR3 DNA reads TGTGCCAGTAGTCCCACCGGGAAGGGAGGTTTAGGCGAGCAGTACTTC. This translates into CASSPTGKGGLGEQYF. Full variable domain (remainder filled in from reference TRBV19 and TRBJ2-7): DGGITQSPKYLFRKEGQNVTLSCEQNLNHDAMYWYRQDPGQGLRLIYYSQIVNDFQKGDIAEGYSVSREKKESFPLTVTSAQKNPTAFYLCASSPTGKGGLGEQYFGPGTRLTVT.

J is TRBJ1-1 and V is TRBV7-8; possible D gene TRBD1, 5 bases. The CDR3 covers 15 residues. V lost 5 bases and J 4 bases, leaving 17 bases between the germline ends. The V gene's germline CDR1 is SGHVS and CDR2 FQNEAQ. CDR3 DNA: TGTGCCAGCAGCCTGCGGACGGGGGGGTTCACTGAAGCTTTCTTT. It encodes CASSLRTGGFTEAFF.

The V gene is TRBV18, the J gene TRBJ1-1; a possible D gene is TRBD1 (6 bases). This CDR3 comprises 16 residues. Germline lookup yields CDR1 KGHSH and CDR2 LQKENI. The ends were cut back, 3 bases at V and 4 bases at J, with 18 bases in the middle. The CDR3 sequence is CASSPRRPDSGTEAFF. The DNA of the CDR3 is TGTGCCAGCTCACCGCGACGTCCGGACAGTGGCACTGAAGCTTTCTTT.